The 5 T cell receptor beta chains below come from one sample, sequenced in a study of regulatory T cells in long-lasting Graves disease. Library construction for TCR beta used iRepertoire HTBI primers and Arm-PCR of CDR3 regions. One entry per CDR3 protein results from TCRdb running MiXCR on the multiplex PCR reads. This table has a few hundred thousand distinct CDR3 sequences, 23% appearing once. Time point: persistent/refractory GD, antithyroid drugs over 5 years with positive TRAb. PBMCs provided the RNA from which the TCR library was made. The specimen was peripheral blood mononuclear cells (PBMCs), collected when the disease was refractory, from a patient treated with antithyroid drugs. The receptors were sampled from a woman in her thirties or forties with Graves disease.

The chain couples TRBV5-4 to TRBJ1-2; a weak D match, TRBD1 (5 bases). CDR1 is SGHNT and CDR2 is YYREEE in the germline V gene (reference sequence). Trimming removed 0 bases from V and 1 base from J, with 7 bases in between. The CDR3 totals 14 residues. CDR3: CASSLAGVNYGYTF. The CDR3 DNA reads TGTGCCAGCAGCTTGGCGGGGGTTAACTATGGCTACACCTTC.

This rearrangement joins TRBV7-9 to TRBJ2-6; no definite D call. The CDR3 has 15 amino acids. V was shortened by 2 bases and J by 1 base, with 6 bases between the two germline ends. Germline CDR1 is SEHNR and CDR2 is FQNEAQ (reference sequence). CDR3 region: CASSLRESGANVLTF. CDR3 DNA sequence: TGTGCCAGCAGCTTAAGGGAATCTGGGGCCAACGTCCTGACTTTC. The variable domain in full, with the rest retrieved from reference TRBV7-9 and TRBJ2-6, is DTGVSQNPRHKITKRGQNVTFRCDPISEHNRLYWYRQTLGQGPEFLTYFQNEAQLEKSRLLSDRFSAERPKGSFSTLEIQRTEQGDSAMYLCASSLRESGANVLTFGAGSRLTVL.

V gene TRBV6-2 or TRBV6-3 combines with J gene TRBJ1-5; D is unclear. CDR1 and CDR2 (germline): MNHEY, SVGEGT. Trimming removed 2 bases at V and 6 bases at J, with 8 bases between. The CDR3 extends over 13 amino acids. CDR3 coding DNA: TGTGCCAGCAGTTACCTTGAGGTTCAGCCCCAGCATTTT. Amino acids: CASSYLEVQPQHF.

This clonotype appeared many times. The chain joins TRBV28 to TRBJ2-5, with TRBD2 matching over 7 bases. After removal of 6 bases from V and 2 bases from J, the junction contained 12 bases not matched to a gene. Germline V CDR1 and CDR2: MDHEN, SYDVKM. The CDR3 has 16 residues. The CDR3 protein is CASREAGSRIQETQYF. CDR3 DNA: TGTGCCAGCAGGGAAGCGGGGAGCCGAATACAAGAGACCCAGTACTTC.

The CDR3 coding sequence is TGTGCCAGCAGCCCCATCCTAGCGGGAGACGCGGAGACCCAGTACTTC. Translated: CASSPILAGDAETQYF. The rearrangement links TRBV6-1 to TRBJ2-5; 10 nucleotides match TRBD2. Germline values: CDR1 MNHNS, CDR2 SASEGT. V shed 6 bases and J 5 bases; nucleotides not matched to a gene: 12. The CDR3 loop spans 16 amino acids.